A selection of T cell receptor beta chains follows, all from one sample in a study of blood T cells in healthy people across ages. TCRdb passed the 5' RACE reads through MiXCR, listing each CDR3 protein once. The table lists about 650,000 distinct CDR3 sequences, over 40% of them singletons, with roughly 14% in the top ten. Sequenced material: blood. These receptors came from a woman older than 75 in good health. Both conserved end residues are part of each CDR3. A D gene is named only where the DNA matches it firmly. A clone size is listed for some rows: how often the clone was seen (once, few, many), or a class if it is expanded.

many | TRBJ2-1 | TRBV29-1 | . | TGCGGCACCCGGACCGATAAGTCCGATGAGCAGTTCTTC | CGTRTDKSDEQFF
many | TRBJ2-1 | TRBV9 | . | TGTGCCAGCAGCGTAGAAAGCCTCGAAGGGTCCTACAATGAGCAGTTCTTC | CASSVESLEGSYNEQFF
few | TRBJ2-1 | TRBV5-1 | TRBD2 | TGCGCCAGCAGCTTGCCGACTAGCGGGAGTGGTGAGCAGTTCTTC | CASSLPTSGSGEQFF
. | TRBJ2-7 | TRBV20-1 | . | TGCAGTGCGCCCACTAGTCCCCAGAGCTCCTACGAGCAGTACTTC | CSAPTSPQSSYEQYF
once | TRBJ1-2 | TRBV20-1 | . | TGCAGTGCTAACAGTCCAAATAGTGAGGATGGCTACACCTTC | CSANSPNSEDGYTF
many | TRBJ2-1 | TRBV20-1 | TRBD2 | TGCAGTGCTAGAGAACCAGCGGGAGTAGGCAATGAGCAGTTCTTC | CSAREPAGVGNEQFF
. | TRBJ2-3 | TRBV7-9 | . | TGTGCCAGCAGCTTAAGACCAGCGCACACAGATACGCAGTATTTT | CASSLRPAHTDTQYF
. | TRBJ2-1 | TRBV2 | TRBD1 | TGTGCCAGCAGCCTTACCAGGGACAGGAAGTTCTTC | CASSLTRDRKFF
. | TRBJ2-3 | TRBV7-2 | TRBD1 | TGTGCCAGCAGCCACGGACAGGGGGCCAGGTCAGATACGCAGTATTTT | CASSHGQGARSDTQYF
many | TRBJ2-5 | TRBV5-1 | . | TGCGCCAGCAGCCCCCAGACCCTCCAAGAGACCCAGTACTTC | CASSPQTLQETQYF
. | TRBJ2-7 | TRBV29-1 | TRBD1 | TGCAGCGCCAAGACAGGGTTTACCTACGAGCAGTACTTC | CSAKTGFTYEQYF
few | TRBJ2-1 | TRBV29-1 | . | TGCAGCGTCGCTTACCGGGACTACAATGAGCAGTTCTTC | CSVAYRDYNEQFF
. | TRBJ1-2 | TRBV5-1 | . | TGCGCCAGCAGCTTGGAGGGTCCTCGAGGTGGCTACACCTTC | CASSLEGPRGGYTF
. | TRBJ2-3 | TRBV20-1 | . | TGCAGTGCTAGAGGATTGGGGCACACAGATACGCAGTATTTT | CSARGLGHTDTQYF
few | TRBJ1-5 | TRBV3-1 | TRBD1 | TGTGCCAGCGGACAGGAAAATTATCAGCCCCAGCATTTT | CASGQENYQPQHF
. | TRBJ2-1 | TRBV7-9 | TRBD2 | TGTGCCAGCAGCCCCCTCACTAGCGGGAGTTACAATGAGCAGTTCTTC | CASSPLTSGSYNEQFF
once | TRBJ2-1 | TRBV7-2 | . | TGTGCCAGCAGCTATAGCTATGGGGTGGGGGGCTCCTACAATGAGCAGTTCTTC | CASSYSYGVGGSYNEQFF
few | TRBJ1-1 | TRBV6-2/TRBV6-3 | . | TGTGCCAGCACCCTGGCCCCCGGGATGAACACTGAAGCTTTCTTT | CASTLAPGMNTEAFF
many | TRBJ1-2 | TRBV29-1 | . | TGCAGCGTTGAAGATGGACAGACTAACTATGGCTACACCTTC | CSVEDGQTNYGYTF
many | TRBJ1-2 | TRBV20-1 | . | TGCAGTGCGGCGGACAACTATGGCTACACCTTC | CSAADNYGYTF
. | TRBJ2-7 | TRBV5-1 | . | TGCGCCAGCAGCCGGGACCTCCTGAACCCCTACGAGCAGTACTTC | CASSRDLLNPYEQYF
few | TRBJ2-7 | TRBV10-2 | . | TGCGCCAGCAGTACGGGGCAGGGTGACGAGCGGTACTTC | CASSTGQGDERYF
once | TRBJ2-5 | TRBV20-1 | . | TGCAGTGCTAGATATGGGTCTACCCCGCGGGAGACCCAGTACTTC | CSARYGSTPRETQYF
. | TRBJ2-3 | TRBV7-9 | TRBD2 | TGTGCCAGCAGCTTAGCGCGAACGGGAGGGCCCCGCACAGATACGCAGTATTTT | CASSLARTGGPRTDTQYF
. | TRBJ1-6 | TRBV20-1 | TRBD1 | TGCAGTGCTTATGACAGGGCGAGCTCGGGAAATTCACCCCTCCACTTT | CSAYDRASSGNSPLHF
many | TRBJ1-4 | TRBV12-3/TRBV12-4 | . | TGTGCCAGCAGTTCGGAGACCCGGGAGGAAAAACTGTTTTTT | CASSSETREEKLFF
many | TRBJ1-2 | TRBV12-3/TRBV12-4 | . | TGTGCCAGCAGTAAAAATTATGGCTACACCTTC | CASSKNYGYTF
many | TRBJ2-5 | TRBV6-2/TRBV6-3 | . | TGTGCCAGCAGTTACTCGAGGGACCCCCAAGAGACCCAGTACTTC | CASSYSRDPQETQYF
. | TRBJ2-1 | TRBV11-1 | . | TGTGCCAGCAGCCCCGTGCACCAAGCCTACAATGAGCAGTTCTTC | CASSPVHQAYNEQFF
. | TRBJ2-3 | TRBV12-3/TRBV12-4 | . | TGTGCCAGCTTGCAGGGAGTTAGCACAGATACGCAGTATTTT | CASLQGVSTDTQYF
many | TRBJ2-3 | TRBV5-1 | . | TGCGCCAGCAGCCTCAGGACTAGCACAGATACGCAGTATTTT | CASSLRTSTDTQYF
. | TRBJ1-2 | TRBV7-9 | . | TGTGCCAGCAGCTCCGGAAACAGGGTCTATGGCTACACCTTC | CASSSGNRVYGYTF
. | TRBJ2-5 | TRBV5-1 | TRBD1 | TGCGCCAGCACGAGGGGGCCCCAAGAGACCCAGTACTTC | CASTRGPQETQYF
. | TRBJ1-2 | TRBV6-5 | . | TGTGCCAGCAGCCAGACTAGGGCCCGTGGCTACACCTTC | CASSQTRARGYTF
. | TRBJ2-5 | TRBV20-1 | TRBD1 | TGCAGTGCCCCGGGGCAGGGGGCATGGGGGACCCAGTACTTC | CSAPGQGAWGTQYF
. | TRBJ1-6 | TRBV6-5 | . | TGTGCCAGCAGTCCCGACTGGGGGAGGGTGTCACCCCTCCACTTT | CASSPDWGRVSPLHF
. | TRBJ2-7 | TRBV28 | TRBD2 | TGTGCCAGCAGCAATCTCCTCGCGCGACTAGCGGGAGGAAGATACGAGCAGTACTTC | CASSNLLARLAGGRYEQYF
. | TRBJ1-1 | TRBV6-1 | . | TGTGCCAGCAGTGGACGGGGTATTGGGAACACTGAAGCTTTCTTT | CASSGRGIGNTEAFF
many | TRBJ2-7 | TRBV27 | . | TGTGCCAGCAGTTTATCCTATCGGGCGTACGAGCAGTACTTC | CASSLSYRAYEQYF
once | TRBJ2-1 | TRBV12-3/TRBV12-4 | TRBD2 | TGTGCCAGCAGGTTCTTAGCGGGGGCCAGCTCCTACAATGAGCAGTTCTTC | CASRFLAGASSYNEQFF
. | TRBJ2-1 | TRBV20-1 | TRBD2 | TGCAGTGCCCAACTAGCGGGGGGCATCCATGAGCAGTTCTTC | CSAQLAGGIHEQFF
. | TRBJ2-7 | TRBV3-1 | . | TGTGCCAGCAGCACCCAGTCAGGGTACGAGCAGTACTTC | CASSTQSGYEQYF
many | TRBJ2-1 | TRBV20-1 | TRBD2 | TGCAGTTCCTGGGGAGGGTCCTACAATGAGCAGTTCTTC | CSSWGGSYNEQFF
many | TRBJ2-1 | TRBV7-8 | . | TGTGCCAGCAGCTTAGATGTTTCGAGGATATCCTACAATGAGCAGTTCTTC | CASSLDVSRISYNEQFF
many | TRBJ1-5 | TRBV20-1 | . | TGCAGTGCTGAGGACGGGTTCAATCAGCCCCAGCATTTT | CSAEDGFNQPQHF
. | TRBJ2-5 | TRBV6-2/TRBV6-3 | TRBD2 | TGTGCCAGCAGTCAGGACTCAGACGGGACTAGCGGGACGCCGAAGCAGTACTTC | CASSQDSDGTSGTPKQYF
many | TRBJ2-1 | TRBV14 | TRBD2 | TGTGCCAGCAGCCAAAGACTAGCGGTCTACAATGAGCAGTTCTTC | CASSQRLAVYNEQFF
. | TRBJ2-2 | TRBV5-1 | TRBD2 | TGCGCCAGCAGCTTGGGGGCTAGCGGAGACACCGGGGAGCTGTTTTTT | CASSLGASGDTGELFF
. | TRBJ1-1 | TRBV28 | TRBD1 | TGTGCCAGCAGTCCTCCGGGACAGCTGAACACTGAAGCTTTCTTT | CASSPPGQLNTEAFF